The rows below give T cell receptor beta chains drawn from one sample of a study of cytomegalovirus exposure and HLA in healthy donors. TCRdb keeps only in-frame clones here, not all; method: immunoSEQ multiplex PCR. The data contain just over 200,000 clones, approximately 70% of them seen just once; the ten biggest clones take up roughly 2.5%. Sequencing used PBMCs. These receptors originate from a man aged 35-49 years in good health and CMV-seropositive. The conserved cysteine and the conserved F or W are not part of the CDR3 here. Fields, in order: V gene, clone size, CDR3 protein. Expanded clones are given a class, and other clones once, few, many or no size at all.

V gene: TRBV5-1
clone size: NA
CDR3 protein: ASSLDGFVTGGRSGANVLT

V gene: TRBV4-2
clone size: NA
CDR3 protein: ASSLERGSPTDTQY

V gene: TRBV28
clone size: NA
CDR3 protein: ASQEARTGNTIY

V gene: TRBV4-1
clone size: NA
CDR3 protein: ASSQGPLGLQETQY

V gene: TRBV5-6
clone size: NA
CDR3 protein: ASSQILTAREAF

V gene: TRBV10-3
clone size: NA
CDR3 protein: AISDPGGNTEAF

V gene: TRBV5-6
clone size: few
CDR3 protein: ASSPKQGREETQY

V gene: TRBV5-6
clone size: few
CDR3 protein: ASRFGRSPLH

V gene: TRBV12-5
clone size: NA
CDR3 protein: ASGRTGCEAF

V gene: TRBV29-1
clone size: few
CDR3 protein: SVERGNYGYT

V gene: TRBV2
clone size: NA
CDR3 protein: ASSLDRGSRTDTQY

V gene: TRBV6-5
clone size: once
CDR3 protein: ASSYSSGQGGYEQY

V gene: TRBV5-1
clone size: NA
CDR3 protein: ASSLGTSGSTDTQY

V gene: TRBV11-2
clone size: NA
CDR3 protein: ASSFVRLPGETQY

V gene: TRBV6-1
clone size: NA
CDR3 protein: ASSVTSGTDTQY

V gene: TRBV19
clone size: NA
CDR3 protein: ASSGLDYEQY

V gene: TRBV2
clone size: NA
CDR3 protein: ASTMALAGGLRTDTQY

V gene: TRBV27
clone size: NA
CDR3 protein: ASSGLGAGGANVLT

V gene: TRBV4-1
clone size: NA
CDR3 protein: ASSQERGDRALSEQY

V gene: TRBV29-1
clone size: NA
CDR3 protein: SVGASGGARQETQY

V gene: TRBV9
clone size: NA
CDR3 protein: ASSATPGVTGNEQF

V gene: TRBV6-1
clone size: NA
CDR3 protein: ASSPQRSYGYT

V gene: TRBV15
clone size: NA
CDR3 protein: ATSSPRLAGSTDTQY

V gene: TRBV4-1
clone size: NA
CDR3 protein: ASSPTAGGVNEQY

V gene: TRBV29-1
clone size: NA
CDR3 protein: SVVEYFTYGYT

V gene: TRBV4-3
clone size: NA
CDR3 protein: ASSQGLAGDYNEQF

V gene: TRBV5-4
clone size: few
CDR3 protein: ATRHDSYNEQF

V gene: TRBV7-9
clone size: NA
CDR3 protein: ASSFTGETQY

V gene: TRBV19
clone size: NA
CDR3 protein: ASRPKTATVYSNQPQH

V gene: TRBV5-1
clone size: once
CDR3 protein: ASSLTGLDSGNTIY

V gene: TRBV5-1
clone size: few
CDR3 protein: ASSLEDRTSGEQY

V gene: TRBV2
clone size: NA
CDR3 protein: ASTTEGGTEKLF

V gene: TRBV7-2
clone size: NA
CDR3 protein: ASSLGDIPMKEQY

V gene: TRBV9
clone size: NA
CDR3 protein: ASSGEGGKGEKLF

V gene: TRBV27
clone size: NA
CDR3 protein: ASKPGPGQIGNTIY

V gene: TRBV9
clone size: NA
CDR3 protein: ASSVQGANTEAF

V gene: TRBV10-2
clone size: NA
CDR3 protein: TSSKGTHEQY

V gene: TRBV5-1
clone size: NA
CDR3 protein: ASSLAGAEYNEQF

V gene: TRBV6-5
clone size: NA
CDR3 protein: ASSYSPGTEQF

V gene: TRBV12-5
clone size: NA
CDR3 protein: ASGREGGELF

V gene: TRBV2
clone size: NA
CDR3 protein: ASSGLIAGGIYNEQF

V gene: TRBV27
clone size: NA
CDR3 protein: ASSLLSSVTGELF

V gene: TRBV27
clone size: once
CDR3 protein: ASSLARGAYGYT

V gene: TRBV5-4
clone size: NA
CDR3 protein: ASSLAGAGTLNTEAF

V gene: TRBV5-1
clone size: NA
CDR3 protein: ASRREGSGNTEAF

V gene: TRBV5-4
clone size: once
CDR3 protein: ASSGRGTGEGTGELF

V gene: TRBV6-5
clone size: few
CDR3 protein: ASSPGQGVGTIY

V gene: TRBV19
clone size: NA
CDR3 protein: ASNSPIAGAF